This T cell receptor beta chain was obtained from a study of blood T cell repertoires in COVID-19. Study-level background: Sites in the United States, Italy and Spain provided acute and convalescent COVID-19 samples. T cells, B-cell-depleted T cells, or PBMCs provided the cDNA or gDNA that served as material.

Individuals aged about 18 to 90 years were recruited from 24 US areas. Original data processing: Scientists estimated how many nucleated cells there were by amplifying reference gene primers. Some clones are missing from TCRdb's copy, which holds only in-frame ones; the method was immunoSEQ multiplex PCR. V, J and clone size reflect that table, while D and trimming were determined from the DNA. Of around 140,000 clones listed, about 80% are singletons. Sequencing was performed on PBMCs or T cells enriched from blood (not recorded which). This TCR derives from a man aged 35 to 55 with acute COVID-19.

This CDR3 is CAWKGQGLVEAFF. CDR3 bases: TGTGCCTGGAAGGGACAGGGCTTAGTTGAAGCTTTCTTT. V and J are TRBV30 and TRBJ1-1; 9 bases agree with TRBD1. This CDR3 spans 13 amino acids. With V trimmed by 4 bases and J by 7 bases, 7 bases remained unmatched. From germline, CDR1 is GTSNPN and CDR2 SVGIG (reference sequence).